Listed below are T cell receptor beta chains from one sample, sequenced in a study of blood T cell repertoires in COVID-19. Sequenced by immunoSEQ multiplex PCR; TCRdb stores in-frame clones only, minus some. The profile covers about 59,000 clones, with less than 85% appearing a single time and about 8.9% taken by the ten largest. Input material: peripheral blood. The receptors originated from a human donor in a cohort sampled during active COVID-19. The CDR3 runs from the conserved cysteine through the conserved F or W. The D gene is left open where the match is weak. Rows may omit the clone size; those that give it use once, few, many or a size class.

abundance,v_gene,d_gene,j_gene,CDR3aa,CDR3nt
.,TRBV30,.,TRBJ2-7,CAWSAGGAYEQYF,TGTGCCTGGAGTGCGGGCGGGGCCTACGAGCAGTACTTC
once,TRBV7-8,.,TRBJ2-2,CASSLLKARGSQGGELFF,TGTGCCAGCAGCTTACTTAAGGCTAGGGGGTCCCAGGGAGGGGAGCTGTTTTTT
.,TRBV5-1,TRBD1,TRBJ2-7,CASSWTGQGSEQYF,TGCGCCAGCAGCTGGACGGGACAGGGTTCCGAGCAGTACTTC
.,TRBV30,.,TRBJ1-5,CAWKSTGNQPQHF,TGTGCCTGGAAATCAACAGGGAATCAGCCCCAGCATTTT
.,TRBV7-9,TRBD2,TRBJ2-1,CASSTRVGLAGGNEQFF,TGTGCCAGCAGCACCCGCGTGGGACTAGCGGGTGGAAATGAGCAGTTCTTC
few,TRBV9,TRBD2,TRBJ2-7,CASSPSLAGVYEQYF,TGTGCCAGCAGCCCCTCTCTAGCGGGAGTATACGAGCAGTACTTC
.,TRBV4-3,TRBD2,TRBJ2-5,CASSHELAGGLETQYF,TGCGCCAGCAGCCACGAACTAGCGGGAGGGCTTGAGACCCAGTACTTC
.,TRBV16,TRBD1,TRBJ2-3,CASSQSFTGGTDTQYF,TGTGCCAGCAGCCAATCTTTTACAGGGGGCACAGATACGCAGTATTTT
.,TRBV6-5,TRBD2,TRBJ2-5,CASRLAGASVKTQYF,TGTGCCAGCAGACTAGCGGGAGCTTCAGTAAAGACCCAGTACTTC
few,TRBV18,TRBD1,TRBJ2-7,CASSPSRGLEGAEQYF,TGTGCCAGCTCACCCTCCAGGGGGCTAGAGGGAGCCGAGCAGTACTTC
.,TRBV2,.,TRBJ2-6,CASSGDPGANVLTF,TGTGCCAGCAGTGGAGATCCTGGGGCCAACGTCCTGACTTTC
.,TRBV24-1,TRBD2,TRBJ2-3,CATSVPGGADTQYF,TGTGCCACCAGTGTGCCGGGAGGGGCAGATACGCAGTATTTT
.,TRBV6-5,TRBD1,TRBJ1-2,CASSYQGVRDGYTF,TGTGCCAGCAGTTACCAGGGGGTCAGAGATGGCTACACCTTC
.,TRBV28,.,TRBJ1-6,CASSLPTEHNSPLHF,TGTGCCAGCAGTTTACCGACAGAGCATAATTCACCCCTCCACTTT
.,TRBV12-3/TRBV12-4,.,TRBJ1-2,CASKLLNYGYTF,TGTGCCAGCAAACTCCTTAACTATGGCTACACCTTC
once,TRBV9,.,TRBJ2-7,CASSPVPRGYEQYF,TGTGCCAGCAGCCCAGTCCCTCGGGGGTACGAGCAGTACTTC
few,TRBV27,TRBD1,TRBJ2-7,CASRSGGMGSYEQYF,TGTGCCAGCAGATCAGGGGGCATGGGCTCCTACGAGCAGTACTTC
.,TRBV4-3,.,TRBJ2-3,CASSQDPRGLSTDTQYF,TGCGCCAGCAGCCAAGATCCCCGTGGGCTTTCCACAGATACGCAGTATTTT
.,TRBV15,.,TRBJ2-3,CATSRDPGADTQYF,TGTGCCACCAGCAGAGATCCAGGGGCAGATACGCAGTATTTT
.,TRBV18,.,TRBJ1-1,CASSPTSGLTEAFF,TGTGCCAGCTCACCAACTAGCGGGTTGACTGAAGCTTTCTTT
.,TRBV11-2,.,TRBJ2-2,CASSPRRGGPNTGELFF,TGTGCCAGCAGCCCCCGCCGAGGCGGGCCGAACACCGGGGAGCTGTTTTTT
.,TRBV7-6,.,TRBJ1-4,CASSGGGGYEKLFF,TGTGCCAGCAGCGGTGGGGGGGGATATGAAAAACTGTTTTTT
.,TRBV10-1,TRBD1,TRBJ1-1,CASSESLGRGQGTFF,TGCGCCAGCAGTGAGTCATTAGGAAGGGGACAGGGAACTTTCTTT
.,TRBV27,TRBD2,TRBJ2-1,CASSFTSGRISEGQFF,TGTGCCAGCAGTTTCACTAGCGGGAGAATCTCCGAAGGGCAGTTCTTC
.,TRBV5-4,.,TRBJ2-2,CASMPRERGTGELFF,TGTGCCAGCATGCCTCGGGAGAGGGGCACCGGGGAGCTGTTTTTT
few,TRBV30,TRBD2,TRBJ2-3,CAWSTLAGDADTQYF,TGTGCCTGGAGTACCCTAGCGGGAGACGCAGATACGCAGTATTTT
.,TRBV2,TRBD1,TRBJ1-1,CASSLGTGGSEAFF,TGTGCCAGCAGTTTGGGGACAGGGGGATCTGAAGCTTTCTTT
.,TRBV27,TRBD1,TRBJ2-7,CASSSNRGPGEQYF,TGTGCCAGCAGTTCTAACAGGGGCCCAGGCGAGCAGTACTTC
once,TRBV10-3,TRBD1,TRBJ2-1,CASGKVVQGVTNEQFF,TGTGCCTCCGGGAAAGTCGTACAGGGGGTTACCAATGAGCAGTTCTTC
.,TRBV28,TRBD2,TRBJ2-3,CASSLSLGRAEDTQYF,TGTGCCAGCTCCCTCTCTCTCGGGAGGGCCGAAGATACGCAGTATTTT
.,TRBV19,.,TRBJ2-2,CASSIDHTGRVAGELFF,TGTGCCAGTAGTATAGATCATACGGGCAGGGTGGCCGGGGAGCTGTTTTTT
.,TRBV28,.,TRBJ1-4,CAGRGGNEKLFF,TGTGCCGGGCGAGGGGGAAATGAAAAACTGTTTTTT
.,TRBV5-1,.,TRBJ2-3,CASSPRLAFPSTDTQYF,TGCGCCAGCAGCCCTAGGCTGGCGTTCCCTAGCACAGATACGCAGTATTTT
.,TRBV3-1/TRBV3-2,.,TRBJ1-5,CASSQSKDSNIRAQHF,TGTGCCAGCAGCCAATCTAAGGACAGCAATATCCGGGCCCAGCATTTT
.,TRBV7-5,.,TRBJ2-7,CVRSPSGLAGTGEQYF,TGTGTCAGAAGCCCTTCGGGACTAGCGGGGACAGGCGAGCAGTACTTC
.,TRBV6-5,.,TRBJ2-1,CASIDGESSYNEQFF,TGTGCCAGCATCGATGGTGAGAGCTCCTACAATGAGCAGTTCTTC
.,TRBV4-3,TRBD2,TRBJ2-1,CASSQGLDFNEQFF,TGCGCCAGCAGCCAGGGACTAGATTTCAATGAGCAGTTCTTC
.,TRBV25-1,.,TRBJ2-5,CASSDLRQAETQYF,TGTGCCAGCAGTGATCTAAGACAGGCCGAGACCCAGTACTTC
few,TRBV15,TRBD2,TRBJ2-1,CATSDVAGAASYNEQFF,TGTGCCACCAGCGACGTAGCGGGCGCCGCATCCTACAATGAGCAGTTCTTC
.,TRBV7-8,TRBD1,TRBJ1-1,CASSSRQGTEAFF,TGTGCCAGCAGCTCCCGACAGGGGACTGAAGCTTTCTTT
.,TRBV6-2/TRBV6-3,TRBD1,TRBJ2-1,CASSLSGQGYNEQFF,TGTGCCAGCAGTCTTTCGGGACAGGGATACAATGAGCAGTTCTTC
once,TRBV7-2,.,TRBJ1-2,CASSFSGNYGYTF,TGTGCCAGCAGCTTCTCAGGGAACTATGGCTACACCTTC
.,TRBV7-2,.,TRBJ2-3,CASSLPREAQYF,TGTGCCAGCAGCCTACCCCGGGAAGCGCAGTATTTT
.,TRBV5-1,TRBD1,TRBJ1-6,CASSVTGVDSPLHF,TGCGCCAGCAGCGTTACAGGGGTTGATTCACCCCTCCACTTT
once,TRBV5-4,.,TRBJ2-2,CASSLPGTGELFF,TGTGCCAGCAGCTTGCCAGGGACCGGGGAGCTGTTTTTT
.,TRBV5-4,TRBD1,TRBJ2-7,CASRRTGAGEQYF,TGTGCCAGCAGGCGAACAGGGGCGGGCGAGCAGTACTTC
once,TRBV5-6,.,TRBJ2-7,CASSFRGGGIYEQYF,TGTGCCAGCAGCTTTAGAGGAGGGGGCATCTACGAGCAGTACTTC
.,TRBV2,TRBD1,TRBJ1-5,CASSEGDSSGPQHF,TGTGCCAGCAGTGAGGGGGACAGCTCAGGGCCCCAGCATTTT